A single sample gave rise to the 29 T cell receptor beta chains below, sequenced in a study of beta chain features in type 1 diabetes. Investigators reverse transcribed all isolated RNA, so they sequenced expressed TCRB transcripts. The assay was immunoSEQ multiplex PCR, and TCRdb's table has in-frame clones only and misses some. The sample includes about 350,000 clones, about 20% of them seen just once. Sequenced: naive CD4+ T cells from blood. These receptors all come from a woman younger than 35 in good health.

The rearrangement links TRBV30 to TRBJ1-1, with a weak D call TRBD1 (6 bases). Germline CDR1 is GTSNPN and CDR2 is SVGIG (reference sequence). CDR3 size: 14 residues. Between the trimmed V and J ends, which lost 3 bases and 1 base, there was a span of 12 bases. DNA of the CDR3: TGTGCCTGGAGATCCGGGACACCGAACACTGAAGCTTTCTTT. Translation gives CAWRSGTPNTEAFF.

This chain uses TRBV9 with TRBJ1-2; 9 bases fit TRBD1. Germline assignment: CDR1 SGDLS and CDR2 YYNGEE. The trim removed 1 base at V and 7 bases at J, leaving 8 bases unmatched. This CDR3 comprises 15 residues. CDR3 coding DNA: TGTGCCAGCAGCGTAATGACAGGGGGTATACGTGGCTACACCTTC. The encoded protein is CASSVMTGGIRGYTF.

The rearrangement joins TRBV7-2 to TRBJ1-5; 7 nucleotides align to TRBD1. V trimming: 4 bases; J trimming: 2 bases; junction bases outside the gene matches: 5. The germline gives CDR1 SGHTA, CDR2 FQGNSA. This CDR3 has 15 amino acids. The CDR3 spells CASSSDRVGNQPQHF. CDR3 DNA: TGTGCCAGCAGCTCCGACAGGGTTGGCAATCAGCCCCAGCATTTT.

This clone was observed a few times. The chain carries TRBV9 and TRBJ2-3, with 12 bases that match TRBD2. The V gene's germline CDR1 is SGDLS and CDR2 YYNGEE. The CDR3 consists of 16 residues. Germline trimming cut 4 bases from V and 1 base from J; bases unmatched to any gene: 4. The CDR3 nucleotides are TGTGCCAGCAGCAGAGCTAGCGGGGGGGGCACAGATACGCAGTATTTT. Amino acid sequence: CASSRASGGGTDTQYF.

The chain joins TRBV6-5 to TRBJ2-1; 9 bases map to TRBD1. The CDR3 has 15 residues. The J segment lost 8 bases and the V segment lost 5 bases, leaving 10 bases of the junction unmatched. The germline V gene has CDR1 MNHEY and CDR2 SVGAGI. For the CDR3, the DNA is TGTGCCAGCAGTGTTTCGGGGACAGGGAAATATGAGCAGTTCTTC. As protein: CASSVSGTGKYEQFF.

This clone has just a few counts. The chain carries TRBV19 and TRBJ1-5, with unresolved D. Trimming left V 8 bases short and J 2 bases short, with 13 bases between. Germline V gene data show CDR1 as LNHDA and CDR2 as SQIVND (reference sequence). The CDR3 spans 14 residues. In nucleotides, the CDR3 is TGTGCCAGTCAACGTAGCTGGGGCAATCAGCCCCAGCATTTT. It translates to CASQRSWGNQPQHF. Using reference TRBV19 and TRBJ1-5 for the parts outside the CDR3, the full variable domain is DGGITQSPKYLFRKEGQNVTLSCEQNLNHDAMYWYRQDPGQGLRLIYYSQIVNDFQKGDIAEGYSVSREKKESFPLTVTSAQKNPTAFYLCASQRSWGNQPQHFGDGTRLSIL.

This clone was found a few times. The rearrangement joins TRBV5-1 to TRBJ2-1; D is uncertain. This CDR3 is built from 14 residues. CDR1 and CDR2 (germline): SGHRS, YFSETQ. V dropped 4 bases and J dropped 9 bases, with 17 bases sitting between them. This chain's CDR3 is CASSPGRVKSEQFF. The CDR3 DNA follows: TGCGCCAGCAGCCCTGGTCGGGTAAAGAGTGAGCAGTTCTTC.

This chain connects TRBV29-1 to TRBJ2-1, with 14 positions matching TRBD2. CDR3 length equals 14 residues. With 5 bases clipped from V and 9 bases from J, the junction kept 6 bases outside the gene matches. The germline V gene encodes CDR1 SQVTM and CDR2 ANQGSEA. CDR3 sequence (DNA): TGCAGCGTTAGTCGGACTAGCGGGAGGACTGAGCAGTTCTTC. Protein product: CSVSRTSGRTEQFF.

In this sample, this clone turned up a few times. The V and J genes are TRBV4-2 and TRBJ2-7; D is possibly TRBD2 (5 bases). The CDR3 covers 14 residues. Germline assignment: CDR1 LGHNA and CDR2 YNFKEQ. V shed 5 bases and J shed 2 bases, with 13 bases lying between them. CDR3 amino acids: CASSSGIGAYEQYF. DNA of the CDR3: TGTGCCAGCAGCTCAGGTATCGGGGCCTACGAGCAGTACTTC.

V gene TRBV9 combines with J gene TRBJ2-7; 8 bases match TRBD2. Trimming cost V 4 bases and J 6 bases; bases outside gene matches: 15. Germline V gene data show CDR1 as SGDLS and CDR2 as YYNGEE. The CDR3 loop spans 16 amino acids. CDR3 bases: TGTGCCAGCAGCCCCAACCAAGCGGGAGCGGGTTTCGAGCAGTACTTC. Translating it yields CASSPNQAGAGFEQYF. Based on the CDR3 plus reference TRBV9 and TRBJ2-7, the full variable domain is DSGVTQTPKHLITATGQRVTLRCSPRSGDLSVYWYQQSLDQGLQFLIQYYNGEERAKGNILERFSAQQFPDLHSELNLSSLELGDSALYFCASSPNQAGAGFEQYFGPGTRLTVT.

The chain carries TRBV18 and TRBJ2-7, with D perhaps TRBD2 (6 bases). Germline-derived CDR1 and CDR2 are KGHSH and LQKENI. The CDR3 contains 15 residues. Trimming removed 0 bases from V and 7 bases from J, with 16 bases in between. The CDR3 DNA reads as TGTGCCAGCTCACCACCGGGCAGGGCGGCGGGAGAGCAGTACTTC. Protein sequence: CASSPPGRAAGEQYF. Full variable domain (outside the CDR3, taken from reference TRBV18 and TRBJ2-7): NAGVMQNPRHLVRRRGQEARLRCSPMKGHSHVYWYRQLPEEGLKFMVYLQKENIIDESGMPKERFSAEFPKEGPSILRIQQVVRGDSAAYFCASSPPGRAAGEQYFGPGTRLTVT.

This clone was picked up a small number of times. The genes are TRBV2 and TRBJ2-7, with TRBD1 identical over 10 bases. The J segment lost 4 bases and the V segment lost 4 bases, leaving 4 bases of the junction unmatched. Germline V gene sequence: CDR1 SNHLY, CDR2 FYNNEI. This CDR3 has 14 residues. The CDR3 DNA is TGTGCCAGCAGTGGACAGGGGGCGCGGTACGAGCAGTACTTC. Amino acid sequence: CASSGQGARYEQYF. The full variable domain, with the rest looked up from reference TRBV2 and TRBJ2-7, is EPEVTQTPSHQVTQMGQEVILRCVPISNHLYFYWYRQILGQKVEFLVSFYNNEISEKSEIFDDQFSVERPDGSNFTLKIRSTKLEDSAMYFCASSGQGARYEQYFGPGTRLTVT.

V is TRBV6-1 and J is TRBJ2-7; possibly TRBD1 for D (6 bases). The CDR3 loop spans 12 amino acids. Trimming cost V 9 bases and J 1 base, with 10 bases left between them. CDR1 and CDR2 from the germline V gene are MNHNS and SASEGT. CDR3: CASTGTSYEQYF. As DNA, the CDR3 is TGTGCCAGTACCGGGACATCCTACGAGCAGTACTTC.

This clone was detected a few times. The rearrangement uses TRBV7-2 and TRBJ2-3; 12 nucleotides agree with TRBD2. V was pared by 5 bases and J by 4 bases, with 10 bases of the junction left unmatched. The CDR3 has 17 residues. CDR1 and CDR2 (germline): SGHTA, FQGNSA. The CDR3 DNA reads TGTGCCAGCAGCCCCCCGCCGGCTAGCGGGGGGGCAGATACGCAGTATTTT. Its translation: CASSPPPASGGADTQYF. Complete variable domain (other parts from reference TRBV7-2 and TRBJ2-3): GAGVSQSPSNKVTEKGKDVELRCDPISGHTALYWYRQSLGQGLEFLIYFQGNSAPDKSGLPSDRFSAERTGGSVSTLTIQRTQQEDSAVYLCASSPPPASGGADTQYFGPGTRLTVL.

This CDR3 reads CASSSTSGWDNEQFF. CDR3 in DNA: TGTGCCAGCAGCTCGACTAGCGGGTGGGACAATGAGCAGTTCTTC. The chain combines TRBV5-4 with TRBJ2-1, with 10 positions matching TRBD2. CDR3 length equals 15 residues. V was pared by 3 bases and J by 5 bases, with 5 bases of the junction left unmatched. Germline CDR1 and CDR2: SGHNT and YYREEE (reference sequence).

The table lists this clone with a few counts. J is TRBJ1-1 and V is TRBV7-2, with a weak D call TRBD1 (5 bases). Germline V CDR1 and CDR2: SGHTA, FQGNSA. CDR3 length equals 14 residues. The ends were cut back, 6 bases at V and 1 base at J, with 12 bases in the middle. The CDR3 here is CASRKSTGNTEAFF. In nucleotides, the CDR3 is TGTGCCAGCAGGAAAAGCACAGGGAACACTGAAGCTTTCTTT. Looking up the rest from reference TRBV7-2 and TRBJ1-1 gives the full variable domain: GAGVSQSPSNKVTEKGKDVELRCDPISGHTALYWYRQSLGQGLEFLIYFQGNSAPDKSGLPSDRFSAERTGGSVSTLTIQRTQQEDSAVYLCASRKSTGNTEAFFGQGTRLTVV.

The chain joins TRBV11-3 to TRBJ1-1; 7 nucleotides align to TRBD1. Germline CDR1 and CDR2: SGHNT and YENEEA. The V gene end was trimmed by 3 bases and the J gene end by 1 base; junction bases not matched to a gene: 5. The CDR3 length is 15 residues. CDR3 amino acids: CASSLGTARNTEAFF. The CDR3 DNA reads as TGTGCCAGCAGCTTGGGGACAGCCAGGAACACTGAAGCTTTCTTT.

The chain uses TRBV2 and TRBJ1-5; the match to TRBD1 covers 7 bases. Germline lookup yields CDR1 SNHLY and CDR2 FYNNEI. The CDR3 totals 13 residues. V shed 4 bases, J shed 4 bases, and the junction held 1 base outside the gene matches. CDR3 amino acids: CASSAQGNQPQHF. The CDR3 DNA reads as TGTGCCAGCAGTGCACAGGGGAATCAGCCCCAGCATTTT. Looking up the rest from reference TRBV2 and TRBJ1-5 gives the full variable domain: EPEVTQTPSHQVTQMGQEVILRCVPISNHLYFYWYRQILGQKVEFLVSFYNNEISEKSEIFDDQFSVERPDGSNFTLKIRSTKLEDSAMYFCASSAQGNQPQHFGDGTRLSIL.

This clone has only a few counts. The rearrangement uses TRBV30 and TRBJ2-2, with D hard to call. Trimming removed 2 bases at V and 4 bases at J, with 5 bases between. CDR3 length: 12 amino acids. CDR1 and CDR2 (germline): GTSNPN, SVGIG (reference sequence). This CDR3 reads CAWSRLTGELFF. The CDR3 DNA reads as TGTGCCTGGAGTAGACTCACCGGGGAGCTGTTTTTT.

This clone was seen a handful of times. The rearrangement links TRBV5-1 to TRBJ2-5, with D possibly matching TRBD2 (5 bases). The length of the CDR3 is 12 residues. Trimming pared 2 bases from V and 4 bases from J, leaving 6 bases between. Per the germline V gene, CDR1 is SGHRS and CDR2 is YFSETQ. CDR3 DNA sequence: TGCGCCAGCAGCTTCGCGGGAGAGACCCAGTACTTC. This sequence encodes CASSFAGETQYF. The full variable domain, completed using reference TRBV5-1 and TRBJ2-5, is KAGVTQTPRYLIKTRGQQVTLSCSPISGHRSVSWYQQTPGQGLQFLFEYFSETQRNKGNFPGRFSGRQFSNSRSEMNVSTLELGDSALYLCASSFAGETQYFGPGTRLLVL.

This clone appeared a few times. This sequence joins TRBV5-4 and TRBJ2-7, with a weak D call TRBD1 (5 bases). Trimming took off 2 bases at V and 4 bases at J, with 7 bases between the two ends. Germline CDR1 is SGHNT and CDR2 is YYREEE (reference sequence). The CDR3 consists of 12 residues. CDR3 nucleotides: TGTGCCAGCAGCTTTCAGGGTTACGAGCAGTACTTC. Residues: CASSFQGYEQYF.

The chain uses TRBV2 and TRBJ2-3; D unclear. The CDR3 spans 11 residues. The V and J ends lost 4 bases and 6 bases respectively, with 5 bases between them. Germline V CDR1 and CDR2: SNHLY, FYNNEI. CDR3: CASSAGDTQYF. The CDR3 DNA sequence: TGTGCCAGCAGTGCCGGGGATACGCAGTATTTT.

In this sample, this clone turned up a few times. The rearrangement uses TRBV9 and TRBJ2-3; 9 nucleotides agree with TRBD1. The CDR3 spans 15 residues. The trim removed 3 bases at V and 5 bases at J, leaving 7 bases unmatched. Germline V gene data show CDR1 as SGDLS and CDR2 as YYNGEE. CDR3 region: CASSAQTGGGDTQYF. In DNA form, the CDR3 reads TGTGCCAGCAGCGCGCAGACAGGGGGAGGAGATACGCAGTATTTT.

The chain recombines TRBV5-6 with TRBJ2-7; 10 positions match TRBD2. J was trimmed by 6 bases and V by 1 base; bases with no gene match: 4. The CDR3 is 14 residues long. CDR1 and CDR2 from the germline V gene are SGHDT and YYEEEE. The CDR3 DNA follows: TGTGCCAGCAGCTTGACCGGGACTAGCGCCGAGCAGTACTTC. Translating it yields CASSLTGTSAEQYF.

This clone was counted a few times. The chain has TRBV7-9 and TRBJ2-3, with 8 bases matching TRBD2. Germline V gene lookup returns CDR1 SEHNR and CDR2 FQNEAQ (reference sequence). The V segment lost 5 bases and the J segment 4 bases; nucleotides outside the gene matches: 17. The CDR3 extends over 18 amino acids. CDR3 residues: CASSPHLTVRAGADTQYF. DNA for the CDR3: TGTGCCAGCAGCCCCCACCTGACAGTGAGAGCGGGGGCAGATACGCAGTATTTT. The full variable domain, rest sourced from reference TRBV7-9 and TRBJ2-3, is DTGVSQNPRHKITKRGQNVTFRCDPISEHNRLYWYRQTLGQGPEFLTYFQNEAQLEKSRLLSDRFSAERPKGSFSTLEIQRTEQGDSAMYLCASSPHLTVRAGADTQYFGPGTRLTVL.

The V and J genes are TRBV5-6 and TRBJ2-7; 7 bases match TRBD2. V was pared by 4 bases and J by 8 bases, with 6 bases of the junction left unmatched. The CDR3 is 12 residues long. CDR1 and CDR2 (germline): SGHDT, YYEEEE. The DNA for the CDR3 is TGTGCCAGCAGCGTGACAGCGGGGAAGCAGTACTTC. This gives the protein CASSVTAGKQYF. The full variable domain, rest sourced from reference TRBV5-6 and TRBJ2-7, is DAGVTQSPTHLIKTRGQQVTLRCSPKSGHDTVSWYQQALGQGPQFIFQYYEEEERQRGNFPDRFSGHQFPNYSSELNVNALLLGDSALYLCASSVTAGKQYFGPGTRLTVT.

This chain connects TRBV5-1 to TRBJ2-5, with 8 bases lining up with TRBD2. The germline CDR1 and CDR2 sequences are SGHRS and YFSETQ. The CDR3 sequence is 14 residues long. With 3 bases clipped from V and 5 bases from J, the junction kept 6 bases outside the gene matches. The CDR3, as DNA: TGCGCCAGCAGCTCCCGGGGGGGAGGGGAGACCCAGTACTTC. Its translation is CASSSRGGGETQYF.

Turning to this clone: The junction does not match germline at one end; this may be a read error. The genes are TRBV28 and TRBJ1-1; D perhaps matches TRBD1 (6 bases). The V gene's germline CDR1 is MDHEN and CDR2 SYDVKM. This CDR3 contains 10 residues. This chain's CDR3 is CASSARDTSF. The CDR3 DNA reads as TGTGCCAGCAGTGCCCGGGACACCTCTTTT.

J is TRBJ2-3 and V is TRBV5-4; maybe TRBD2 (6 bases). Germline V gene sequence: CDR1 SGHNT, CDR2 YYREEE (reference sequence). The CDR3 is 15 amino acids. V shed 4 bases and J shed 4 bases, with 16 bases lying between them. CDR3 DNA sequence: TGTGCCAGCAGCCCGGGACGGGGGAAGGCAGATACGCAGTATTTT. The encoded protein is CASSPGRGKADTQYF.